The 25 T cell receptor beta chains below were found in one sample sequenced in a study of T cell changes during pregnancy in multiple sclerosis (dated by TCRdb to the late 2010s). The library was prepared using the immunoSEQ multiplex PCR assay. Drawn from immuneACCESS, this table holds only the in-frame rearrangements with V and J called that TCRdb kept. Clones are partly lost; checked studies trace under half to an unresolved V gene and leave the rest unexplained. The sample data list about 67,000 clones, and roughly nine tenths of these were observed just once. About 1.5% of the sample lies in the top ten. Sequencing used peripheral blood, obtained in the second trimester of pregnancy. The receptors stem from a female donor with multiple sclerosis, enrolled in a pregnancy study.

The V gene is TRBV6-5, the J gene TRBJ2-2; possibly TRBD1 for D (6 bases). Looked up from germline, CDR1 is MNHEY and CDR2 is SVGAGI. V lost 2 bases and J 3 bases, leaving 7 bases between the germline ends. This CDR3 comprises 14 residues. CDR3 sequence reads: CASSYGGDTGELFF. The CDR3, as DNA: TGTGCCAGCAGTTACGGGGGCGACACCGGGGAGCTGTTTTTT.

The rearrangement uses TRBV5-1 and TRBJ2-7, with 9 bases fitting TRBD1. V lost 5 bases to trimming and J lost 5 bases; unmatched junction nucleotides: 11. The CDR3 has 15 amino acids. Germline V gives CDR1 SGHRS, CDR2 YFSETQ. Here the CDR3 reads CASSPPRTGVHEQYF. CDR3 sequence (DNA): TGCGCCAGCAGTCCTCCTCGGACAGGGGTTCACGAGCAGTACTTC.

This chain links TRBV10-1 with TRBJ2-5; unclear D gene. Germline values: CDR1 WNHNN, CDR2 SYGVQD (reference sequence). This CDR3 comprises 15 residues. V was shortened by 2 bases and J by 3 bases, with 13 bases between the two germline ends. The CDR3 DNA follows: TGCGCCAGCAGTGAGCGGGTATACGATGAAGAGACCCAGTACTTC. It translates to CASSERVYDEETQYF.

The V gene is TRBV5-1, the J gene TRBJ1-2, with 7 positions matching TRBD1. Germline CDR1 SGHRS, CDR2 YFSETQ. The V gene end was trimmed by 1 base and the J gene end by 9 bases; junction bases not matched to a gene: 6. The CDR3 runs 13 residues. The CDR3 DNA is TGCGCCAGCAGCTTGCTAGGACAGGAAAGCTACACCTTC. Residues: CASSLLGQESYTF.

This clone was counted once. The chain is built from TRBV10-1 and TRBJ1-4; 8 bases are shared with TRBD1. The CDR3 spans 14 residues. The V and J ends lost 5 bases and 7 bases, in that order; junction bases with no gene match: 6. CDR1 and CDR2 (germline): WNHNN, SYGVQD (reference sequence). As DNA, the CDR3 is TGCGCCAGCAGTCCAGGGGGCGTTGGTGAAAAACTGTTTTTT. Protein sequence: CASSPGGVGEKLFF.

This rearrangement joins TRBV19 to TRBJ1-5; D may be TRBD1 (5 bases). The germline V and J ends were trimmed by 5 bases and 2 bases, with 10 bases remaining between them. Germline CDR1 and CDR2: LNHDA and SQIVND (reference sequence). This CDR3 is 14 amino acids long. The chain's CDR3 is CASSGASRNQPQHF. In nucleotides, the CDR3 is TGTGCCAGTAGTGGGGCCTCTCGCAATCAGCCCCAGCATTTT. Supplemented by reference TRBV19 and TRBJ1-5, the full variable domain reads DGGITQSPKYLFRKEGQNVTLSCEQNLNHDAMYWYRQDPGQGLRLIYYSQIVNDFQKGDIAEGYSVSREKKESFPLTVTSAQKNPTAFYLCASSGASRNQPQHFGDGTRLSIL.

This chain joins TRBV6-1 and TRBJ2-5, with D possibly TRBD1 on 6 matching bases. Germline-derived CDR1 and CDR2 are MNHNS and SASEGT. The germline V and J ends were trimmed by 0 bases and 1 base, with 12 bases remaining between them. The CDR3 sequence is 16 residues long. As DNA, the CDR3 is TGTGCCAGCAGTGAAGCGGTCTCAGGGGCCCAAGAGACCCAGTACTTC. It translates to CASSEAVSGAQETQYF.

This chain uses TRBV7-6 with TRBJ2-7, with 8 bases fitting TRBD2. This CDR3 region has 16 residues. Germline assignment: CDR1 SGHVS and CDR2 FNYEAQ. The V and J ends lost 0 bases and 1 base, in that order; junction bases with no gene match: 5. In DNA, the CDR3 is TGTGCCAGCAGCTTAGCGGTAGCGGGACGGTCCTACGAGCAGTACTTC. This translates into CASSLAVAGRSYEQYF.

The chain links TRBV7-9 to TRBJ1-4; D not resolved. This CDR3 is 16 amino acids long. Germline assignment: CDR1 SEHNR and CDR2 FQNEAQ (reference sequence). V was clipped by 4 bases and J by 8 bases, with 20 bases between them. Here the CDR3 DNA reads TGTGCCAGCAGCTACAGATCAGGTTCCCGAGGGGAAAAACTGTTTTTT. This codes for CASSYRSGSRGEKLFF.

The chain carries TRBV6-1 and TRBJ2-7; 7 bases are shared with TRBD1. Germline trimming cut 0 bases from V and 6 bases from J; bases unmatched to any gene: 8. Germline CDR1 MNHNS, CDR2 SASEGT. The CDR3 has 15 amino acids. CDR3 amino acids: CASSEAFRGKGEQYF. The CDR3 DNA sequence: TGTGCCAGCAGTGAAGCATTCAGGGGGAAGGGCGAGCAGTACTTC.

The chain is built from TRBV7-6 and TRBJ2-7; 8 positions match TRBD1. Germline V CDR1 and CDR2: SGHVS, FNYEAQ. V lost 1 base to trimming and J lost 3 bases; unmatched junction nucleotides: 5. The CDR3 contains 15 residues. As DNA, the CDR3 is TGTGCCAGCAGCTTAGAGGCAGGGGGCGACTACGAGCAGTACTTC. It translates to CASSLEAGGDYEQYF.

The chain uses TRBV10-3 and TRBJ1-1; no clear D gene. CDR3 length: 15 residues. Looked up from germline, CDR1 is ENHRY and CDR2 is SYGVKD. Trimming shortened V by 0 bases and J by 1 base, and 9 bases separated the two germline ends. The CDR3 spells CAISESTGRNTEAFF. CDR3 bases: TGTGCCATCAGTGAGTCAACGGGTCGGAACACTGAAGCTTTCTTT.

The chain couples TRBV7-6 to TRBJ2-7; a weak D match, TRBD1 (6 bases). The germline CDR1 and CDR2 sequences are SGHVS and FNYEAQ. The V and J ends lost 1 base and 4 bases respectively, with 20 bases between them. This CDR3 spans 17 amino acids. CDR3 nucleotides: TGTGCCAGCAGCTTAGGCCCGGGAACAGGGAAGGGGTACGAGCAGTACTTC. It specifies CASSLGPGTGKGYEQYF.

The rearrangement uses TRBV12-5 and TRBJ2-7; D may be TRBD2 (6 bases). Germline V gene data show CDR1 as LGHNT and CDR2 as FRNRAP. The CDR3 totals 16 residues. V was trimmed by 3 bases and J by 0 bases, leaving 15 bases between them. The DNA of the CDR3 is TGTGCTAGTGGTTTCTCGACGGCGGGGACCTCCTACGAGCAGTACTTC. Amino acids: CASGFSTAGTSYEQYF.

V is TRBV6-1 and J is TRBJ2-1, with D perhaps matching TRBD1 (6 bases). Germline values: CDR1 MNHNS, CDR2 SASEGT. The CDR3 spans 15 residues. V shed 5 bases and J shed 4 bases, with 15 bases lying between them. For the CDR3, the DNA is TGTGCCAGCAGTAGCACAGGGCCCCCTTACAATGAGCAGTTCTTC. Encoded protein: CASSSTGPPYNEQFF.

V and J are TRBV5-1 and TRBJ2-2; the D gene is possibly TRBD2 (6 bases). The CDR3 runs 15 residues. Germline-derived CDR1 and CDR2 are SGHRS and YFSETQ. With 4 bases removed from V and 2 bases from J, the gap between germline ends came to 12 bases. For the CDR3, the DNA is TGCGCCAGCAGCGTCGGAGGGAGTAACACCGGGGAGCTGTTTTTT. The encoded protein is CASSVGGSNTGELFF.

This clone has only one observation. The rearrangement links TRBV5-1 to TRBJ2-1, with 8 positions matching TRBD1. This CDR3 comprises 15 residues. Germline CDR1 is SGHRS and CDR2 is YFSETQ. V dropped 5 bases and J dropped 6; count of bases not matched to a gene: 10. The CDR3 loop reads CASRTGTGSTNEQFF. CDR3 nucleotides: TGCGCCAGCAGAACCGGGACAGGAAGTACCAATGAGCAGTTCTTC.

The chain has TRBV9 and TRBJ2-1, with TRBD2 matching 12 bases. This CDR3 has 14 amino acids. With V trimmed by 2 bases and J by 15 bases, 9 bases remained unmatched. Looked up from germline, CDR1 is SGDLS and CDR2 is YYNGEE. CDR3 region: CASSVGLAGSPRFF. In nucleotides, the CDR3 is TGTGCCAGCAGCGTCGGACTAGCGGGGAGTCCGAGGTTCTTC. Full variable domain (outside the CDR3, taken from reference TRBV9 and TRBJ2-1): DSGVTQTPKHLITATGQRVTLRCSPRSGDLSVYWYQQSLDQGLQFLIQYYNGEERAKGNILERFSAQQFPDLHSELNLSSLELGDSALYFCASSVGLAGSPRFFGPGTRLTVL.

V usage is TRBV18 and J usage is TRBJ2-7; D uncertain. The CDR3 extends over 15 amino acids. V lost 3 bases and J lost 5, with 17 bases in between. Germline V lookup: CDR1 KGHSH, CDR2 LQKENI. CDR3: CASSPAGSLADEQYF. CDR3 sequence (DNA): TGTGCCAGCTCACCGGCAGGATCCCTCGCAGACGAGCAGTACTTC.

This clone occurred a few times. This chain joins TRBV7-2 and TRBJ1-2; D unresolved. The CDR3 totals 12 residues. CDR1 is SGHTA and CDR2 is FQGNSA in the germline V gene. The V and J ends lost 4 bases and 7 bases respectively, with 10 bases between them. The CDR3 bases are TGTGCCAGCAGCTCGGGGTGGTTTGGCTACACCTTC. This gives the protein CASSSGWFGYTF.

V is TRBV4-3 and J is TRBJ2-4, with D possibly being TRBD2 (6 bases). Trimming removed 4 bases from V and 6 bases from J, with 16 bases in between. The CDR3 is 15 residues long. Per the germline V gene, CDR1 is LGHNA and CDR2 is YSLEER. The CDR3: CASSLTHLGGNIQYF. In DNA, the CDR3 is TGCGCCAGCAGCCTGACGCACTTGGGGGGAAACATTCAGTACTTC.

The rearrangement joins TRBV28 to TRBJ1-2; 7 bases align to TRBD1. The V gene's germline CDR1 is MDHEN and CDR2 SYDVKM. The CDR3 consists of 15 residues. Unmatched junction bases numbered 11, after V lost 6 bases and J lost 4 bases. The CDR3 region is CASSVTGAAAYGYTF. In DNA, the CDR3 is TGTGCCAGCAGCGTCACAGGGGCTGCTGCCTATGGCTACACCTTC.

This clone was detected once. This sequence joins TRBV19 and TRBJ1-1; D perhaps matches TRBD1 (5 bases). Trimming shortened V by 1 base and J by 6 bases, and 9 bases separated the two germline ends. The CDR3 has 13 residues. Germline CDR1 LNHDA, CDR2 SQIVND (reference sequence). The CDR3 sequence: CASSIARAAEAFF. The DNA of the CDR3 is TGTGCCAGTAGTATAGCCAGGGCCGCTGAAGCTTTCTTT. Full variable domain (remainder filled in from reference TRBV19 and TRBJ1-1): DGGITQSPKYLFRKEGQNVTLSCEQNLNHDAMYWYRQDPGQGLRLIYYSQIVNDFQKGDIAEGYSVSREKKESFPLTVTSAQKNPTAFYLCASSIARAAEAFFGQGTRLTVV.

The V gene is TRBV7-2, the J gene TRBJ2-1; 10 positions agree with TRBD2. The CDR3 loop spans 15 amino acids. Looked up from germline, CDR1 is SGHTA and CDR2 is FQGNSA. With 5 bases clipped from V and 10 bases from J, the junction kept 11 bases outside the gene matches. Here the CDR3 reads CASSPPRLAGIEQFF. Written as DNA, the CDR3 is TGTGCCAGCAGCCCGCCGAGACTAGCGGGTATCGAGCAGTTCTTC.

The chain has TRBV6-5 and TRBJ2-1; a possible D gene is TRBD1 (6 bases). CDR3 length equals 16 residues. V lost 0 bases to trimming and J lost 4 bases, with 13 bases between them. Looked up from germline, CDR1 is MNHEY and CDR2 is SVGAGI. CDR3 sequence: CASSYSARQDYNEQFF. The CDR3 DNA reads TGTGCCAGCAGTTACTCAGCCCGACAGGATTACAATGAGCAGTTCTTC.